This T cell receptor (beta chain) was profiled in a study of cytomegalovirus exposure and HLA in healthy donors. Study outcomes and limitations: Reports showed the classifier diagnosing cytomegalovirus status with high specificity and sensitivity.

About this clone itself: Antigen specificity is unknown.

PCR used 60 Vbeta primers and 13 Jbeta primers. The data were produced by immunoSEQ multiplex PCR, yet TCRdb's version contains in-frame clones alone and is incomplete. Of around 210,000 clones in the sample, about 85% were seen once. The donors comprised healthy bone marrow donors. The CDR3 length is 12 residues. Trimming took off 4 bases at V and 8 bases at J, with 11 bases between the two ends. Looked up from germline, CDR1 is LNHDA and CDR2 is SQIVND (reference sequence). The receptor's source is a male donor in good health and CMV-seropositive. The material sequenced was PBMCs. This sequence joins TRBV19 and TRBJ1-2; D unresolved. This CDR3 is CASSTEPIGYTF. CDR3 sequence (DNA): TGTGCCAGTAGTACGGAGCCGATAGGCTACACCTTC. Combining the CDR3 with reference TRBV19 and TRBJ1-2 gives the whole variable domain DGGITQSPKYLFRKEGQNVTLSCEQNLNHDAMYWYRQDPGQGLRLIYYSQIVNDFQKGDIAEGYSVSREKKESFPLTVTSAQKNPTAFYLCASSTEPIGYTFGSGTRLTVV.